Below are 30 T cell receptor beta chains sequenced from a single sample in a study of T cells after yellow fever vaccination. TCRdb recomputed calls from the 5' RACE reads with MiXCR, one row per CDR3 protein. The top ten clones hold approximately 0.84% of a sample with around 250,000 distinct CDR3 sequences, about 7% of them seen once. The sequencing used CD4+ T cells sorted from PBMCs, collected 15 days after the yellow fever booster vaccination. The receptors were sampled from a man aged 25-45 years who received the YFV17D yellow fever vaccine.

The chain has TRBV7-2 and TRBJ2-3, with D tentatively TRBD2 (6 bases). The CDR3 spans 14 residues. V was shortened by 6 bases and J by 2 bases, with 12 bases between the two germline ends. Germline V gene data show CDR1 as SGHTA and CDR2 as FQGNSA. The CDR3 sequence: CASRGWEATDTQYF. The CDR3 nucleotides are TGTGCCAGCAGGGGGTGGGAGGCCACAGATACGCAGTATTTT. The full variable domain, completed using reference TRBV7-2 and TRBJ2-3, is GAGVSQSPSNKVTEKGKDVELRCDPISGHTALYWYRQSLGQGLEFLIYFQGNSAPDKSGLPSDRFSAERTGGSVSTLTIQRTQQEDSAVYLCASRGWEATDTQYFGPGTRLTVL.

The rearrangement joins TRBV19 to TRBJ2-1; the D is unclear. Germline CDR1 and CDR2: LNHDA and SQIVND (reference sequence). There are 13 residues in the CDR3. V dropped 10 bases and J dropped 0 bases, with 10 bases sitting between them. CDR3 sequence: CATRKSSYNEQFF. In DNA form, the CDR3 reads TGTGCCACACGTAAGAGCTCCTACAATGAGCAGTTCTTC.

V usage is TRBV5-1 and J usage is TRBJ1-5, with TRBD1 identical over 7 bases. Trimming removed 4 bases from V and 4 bases from J; junction bases left unmatched: 5. Germline V lookup: CDR1 SGHRS, CDR2 YFSETQ. This CDR3 has 14 amino acids. The CDR3 is CASSLGTANQPQHF. CDR3 DNA: TGCGCCAGCAGCCTCGGGACAGCAAATCAGCCCCAGCATTTT.

V usage is TRBV14 and J usage is TRBJ2-1; 9 nucleotides match TRBD2. V was clipped by 4 bases and J by 8 bases; unmatched bases: 12. The CDR3 length is 16 residues. In germline, CDR1 is SGHDN, CDR2 FVKESK. This CDR3 is CASSPRPGLASHEQFF. CDR3 in DNA: TGTGCCAGCAGCCCGAGACCGGGACTAGCAAGCCATGAGCAGTTCTTC.

CDR3 bases: TGCACCAGCACGCCAGCCGTCTCAGCGGGAGTTACAGATACGCAGTATTTT. Translation gives CTSTPAVSAGVTDTQYF. The rearrangement links TRBV1 to TRBJ2-3; the table's D call, TRBD2, has no DNA check behind it. TRBV1 counts as a pseudogene. This CDR3 spans 17 amino acids.

This clonotype was seen many times. The V call is TRBV5-1, the J call TRBJ2-7, with TRBD1 matching over 7 bases. The CDR3 loop spans 13 amino acids. Germline V CDR1 and CDR2: SGHRS, YFSETQ. The ends lost 5 bases at V and 3 bases at J; junction bases unmatched: 5. CDR3: CASSPGQNYEQYF. In DNA, the CDR3 is TGCGCCAGCAGTCCGGGACAGAACTACGAGCAGTACTTC.

This clonotype was counted between two and nine times. The V gene is TRBV5-6, the J gene TRBJ1-2, with 7 bases fitting TRBD1. This CDR3 comprises 14 residues. Unmatched junction bases numbered 8, after V lost 5 bases and J lost 4 bases. Germline values: CDR1 SGHDT, CDR2 YYEEEE. CDR3 protein: CASRAAGGSYGYTF. The CDR3 DNA reads as TGTGCCAGCAGAGCAGCAGGGGGATCCTATGGCTACACCTTC.

This clonotype was observed at least ten times. The V gene is TRBV20-1, the J gene TRBJ2-5, with 10 bases matching TRBD2. The CDR3 is 16 amino acids. V lost 6 bases, J lost 4 bases, and 14 bases stayed unmatched. Per germline, CDR1 DFQATT and CDR2 SNEGSKA (reference sequence). The CDR3 spells CSAVPQREGLGETQYF. The CDR3 DNA reads as TGCAGTGCAGTCCCCCAGCGGGAGGGCCTCGGAGAGACCCAGTACTTC.

This clonotype was detected only a few times. The chain joins TRBV6-9 to TRBJ2-7; 7 nucleotides match TRBD2. This CDR3 is built from 14 residues. Germline-derived CDR1 and CDR2 are MNHGY and SVAAGI. After removal of 4 bases from V and 4 bases from J, the junction contained 7 bases not matched to a gene. CDR3 sequence: CASSLSAGLYEQYF. The CDR3 DNA is TGTGCCAGCAGTTTATCAGCGGGGCTTTACGAGCAGTACTTC.

V and J are TRBV4-2 and TRBJ2-1; 7 bases map to TRBD2. Germline V gene lookup returns CDR1 LGHNA and CDR2 YNFKEQ. The CDR3 is 16 residues long. V shed 2 bases and J 6 bases; nucleotides not matched to a gene: 10. CDR3 region: CASSQYPAGEVNEQFF. In DNA, the CDR3 is TGTGCCAGCAGCCAATATCCGGCGGGAGAGGTCAATGAGCAGTTCTTC.

This clonotype was counted at least ten times. V usage is TRBV5-6 and J usage is TRBJ2-7; tentative D call: TRBD1 (5 bases). With 2 bases removed from V and 6 bases from J, the gap between germline ends came to 15 bases. From germline, CDR1 is SGHDT and CDR2 YYEEEE. The CDR3 has 14 amino acids. The CDR3 DNA is TGTGCCAGCAGCTTCGGGTTCCAGGGATCCGAGCAGTACTTC. It translates to CASSFGFQGSEQYF.

This clonotype was counted between two and nine times. The chain combines TRBV4-3 with TRBJ2-5; TRBD1 matches 9 bases. This CDR3 region has 15 residues. CDR1 and CDR2 (germline): LGHNA, YSLEER. The V segment lost 2 bases and the J segment 1 base; nucleotides outside the gene matches: 2. The CDR3 DNA sequence: TGCGCCAGCAGCCAAACGGGACAGGGCCAAGAGACCCAGTACTTC. Its protein is CASSQTGQGQETQYF.

CDR3 sequence: CASSGGTGGADTQYF. The CDR3 DNA is TGCGCCAGCAGTGGGGGGACAGGGGGCGCGGATACGCAGTATTTT. The chain uses TRBV5-1 and TRBJ2-3, with TRBD1 matching over 12 bases. Trimming took 5 bases from V and 6 from J; bases not matched to a gene: 7. The length of the CDR3 is 15 residues. Germline CDR1 reads SGHRS; CDR2 reads YFSETQ.

The chain carries TRBV5-1 and TRBJ2-7, with a weak D call TRBD1 (5 bases). There are 13 residues in the CDR3. Germline-derived CDR1 and CDR2 are SGHRS and YFSETQ. Deletions cut 2 bases from V and 3 bases from J, with 9 bases between. CDR3 bases: TGCGCCAGCAGCTTTGGGGCCGACTACGAGCAGTACTTC. This sequence encodes CASSFGADYEQYF.

This clonotype was detected many times. V gene TRBV5-1 combines with J gene TRBJ2-5; possible D gene TRBD2, 5 bases. Germline-derived CDR1 and CDR2 are SGHRS and YFSETQ. The CDR3 runs 13 residues. V gave up 9 bases and J gave up 1 base, with 13 bases separating them. The CDR3 DNA follows: TGCGCCACTAGTAACGGGGTCCAAGAGACCCAGTACTTC. Translating gives CATSNGVQETQYF.

J is TRBJ2-7 and V is TRBV6-2 or TRBV6-3; 12 nucleotides agree with TRBD2. CDR3 length equals 16 residues. Per the germline V gene, CDR1 is MNHEY and CDR2 is SVGEGT. V trimming: 6 bases; J trimming: 1 base; junction bases outside the gene matches: 7. CDR3 sequence: CASSFRTSGTSYEQYF. CDR3 bases: TGTGCCAGCAGCTTTAGGACTAGCGGGACTTCCTACGAGCAGTACTTC.

At least ten counts were recorded for this clonotype. The chain carries TRBV9 and TRBJ2-3; D is uncertain. Trimming shortened V by 4 bases and J by 6 bases, and 18 bases separated the two germline ends. The germline CDR1 and CDR2 sequences are SGDLS and YYNGEE. CDR3 length: 15 residues. The CDR3 loop is CASSPLYGVGDTQYF. In DNA, the CDR3 is TGTGCCAGCAGCCCCCTGTATGGGGTTGGTGATACGCAGTATTTT.

This clonotype was found a few times. The V gene is TRBV6-4, the J gene TRBJ2-3; a weak D match, TRBD2 (6 bases). The CDR3 consists of 13 residues. Trimming pared 1 base from V and 10 bases from J, leaving 12 bases between. The germline V gene encodes CDR1 MRHNA and CDR2 SNTAGT. In DNA, the CDR3 is TGTGCCAGCAGTGACTTGGGCGGGAAGGCGCAGTATTTT. Translation gives CASSDLGGKAQYF.

The table lists this clonotype with a few counts. The rearrangement links TRBV28 to TRBJ2-7; TRBD1 agrees at 11 bases. Germline trimming cut 5 bases from V and 1 base from J; bases unmatched to any gene: 4. CDR1 and CDR2 from the germline V gene are MDHEN and SYDVKM. There are 15 residues in the CDR3. The DNA of the CDR3 is TGTGCCAGCAGTCGGACAGGGGGCGGTTCCTACGAGCAGTACTTC. It yields the protein CASSRTGGGSYEQYF.

The chain recombines TRBV7-2 with TRBJ2-6; possibly TRBD1 for D (7 bases). The CDR3 runs 16 residues. Germline V gives CDR1 SGHTA, CDR2 FQGNSA. CDR3 protein: CDTGRGQTSGANVLTF. DNA for the CDR3: TGTGACACCGGGCGGGGACAGACCTCTGGGGCCAACGTCCTGACTTTC.

This clonotype was detected only a few times. The rearrangement joins TRBV2 to TRBJ2-3, with 7 bases matching TRBD2. The CDR3 is made up of 14 amino acids. The J segment lost 2 bases and the V segment lost 8 bases, leaving 7 bases of the junction unmatched. Germline V gene lookup returns CDR1 SNHLY and CDR2 FYNNEI. The CDR3 region is CASLWGGDTDTQYF. In nucleotides, the CDR3 is TGTGCCAGCCTATGGGGAGGGGACACAGATACGCAGTATTTT.

The table lists this clonotype with a few counts. The V gene is TRBV15, the J gene TRBJ2-3, with TRBD2 matching over 7 bases. CDR3 size: 15 residues. Germline V gene data show CDR1 as LNHNV and CDR2 as YYDKDF (reference sequence). With 1 base clipped from V and 2 bases from J, the junction kept 3 bases outside the gene matches. CDR3 amino acids: CATSRGERDTDTQYF. The CDR3 region has the DNA TGTGCCACCAGCAGAGGCGAGCGGGACACAGATACGCAGTATTTT.

This clonotype came up a few times. This chain links TRBV7-9 with TRBJ2-2, with D hard to call. Germline loops: CDR1 SEHNR, CDR2 FQNEAQ (reference sequence). CDR3 size: 14 residues. Trimming removed 11 bases from V and 1 base from J, with 14 bases in between. CDR3 sequence reads: CAARETMNTGELFF. The CDR3 region has the DNA TGTGCCGCACGAGAAACAATGAACACCGGGGAGCTGTTTTTT.

The genes are TRBV6-1 and TRBJ2-1; no firm D call. CDR3 size: 16 residues. V was shortened by 5 bases and J by 8 bases, with 22 bases between the two germline ends. Germline CDR1 and CDR2: MNHNS and SASEGT. The CDR3 protein is CASSPLVGANYDEQFF. DNA for the CDR3: TGTGCCAGCAGTCCCCTGGTTGGAGCTAATTACGATGAGCAGTTCTTC.

This rearrangement joins TRBV19 to TRBJ2-4, with no clear D. The CDR3 covers 16 residues. With 3 bases removed from V and 3 bases from J, the gap between germline ends came to 15 bases. Germline V gives CDR1 LNHDA, CDR2 SQIVND (reference sequence). DNA for the CDR3: TGTGCCAGTAGTATTTACCCTGGGCAGGTCAAAAACATTCAGTACTTC. Amino acid sequence: CASSIYPGQVKNIQYF. Full variable domain (missing parts from reference TRBV19 and TRBJ2-4): DGGITQSPKYLFRKEGQNVTLSCEQNLNHDAMYWYRQDPGQGLRLIYYSQIVNDFQKGDIAEGYSVSREKKESFPLTVTSAQKNPTAFYLCASSIYPGQVKNIQYFGAGTRLSVL.

In this sample, this clonotype turned up many times. This chain links TRBV20-1 with TRBJ1-2; the match to TRBD1 covers 9 bases. CDR1 and CDR2 from the germline V gene are DFQATT and SNEGSKA (reference sequence). The CDR3 is made up of 13 amino acids. Unmatched junction bases numbered 6, after V lost 2 bases and J lost 8 bases. CDR3: CSARPGTGRGYTF. DNA of the CDR3: TGCAGTGCTAGACCCGGGACAGGGCGGGGCTACACCTTC.

This chain connects TRBV9 to TRBJ2-5, with D possibly TRBD2 on 5 matching bases. V shed 3 bases and J shed 0 bases, with 12 bases lying between them. This CDR3 spans 15 amino acids. CDR1 is SGDLS, CDR2 YYNGEE, per germline. The CDR3 here is CASSETPGYQETQYF. Written as DNA, the CDR3 is TGTGCCAGCAGCGAGACCCCGGGGTACCAAGAGACCCAGTACTTC. The full variable domain, completed using reference TRBV9 and TRBJ2-5, is DSGVTQTPKHLITATGQRVTLRCSPRSGDLSVYWYQQSLDQGLQFLIQYYNGEERAKGNILERFSAQQFPDLHSELNLSSLELGDSALYFCASSETPGYQETQYFGPGTRLLVL.

This clonotype was picked up a small number of times. The rearrangement joins TRBV10-2 to TRBJ2-2, with TRBD2 matching over 7 bases. CDR3 length: 14 residues. CDR1 and CDR2 (germline): WSHSY, SAAADI. Trimming at V came to 7 bases and at J to 2 bases, leaving 4 bases not matched to a gene. The CDR3 bases are TGCGCCAGCAAAACTAGCGTAAACACCGGGGAGCTGTTTTTT. The encoded protein is CASKTSVNTGELFF.

The chain joins TRBV20-1 to TRBJ1-3; D unresolved. Trimming took 0 bases from V and 0 from J, leaving 9 bases between them. CDR3 length: 15 amino acids. Germline CDR1 reads DFQATT; CDR2 reads SNEGSKA (reference sequence). The CDR3 bases are TGCAGTGCTAGAGATACGGGGTTCTCTGGAAACACCATATATTTT. Its translation is CSARDTGFSGNTIYF.

This clonotype was detected ten times or more. This chain connects TRBV6-2 or TRBV6-3 to TRBJ2-1; 15 bases are a match to TRBD2. The V gene's germline CDR1 is MNHEY and CDR2 SVGEGT. Trimming at V came to 6 bases and at J to 8 bases, leaving 8 bases not matched to a gene. The length of the CDR3 is 16 residues. The CDR3 here is CASRRAGTSGRYEQFF. CDR3 DNA sequence: TGTGCCAGCAGGCGGGCCGGGACTAGCGGGAGGTATGAGCAGTTCTTC.